Listed here are 25 T cell receptor beta chains from one sample, sequenced in a study of CD8 T cells in ankylosing spondylitis. Broader study findings: Characteristic of ankylosing spondylitis blood, it appeared, was a TCR beta motif comprising roughly 8 highly homologous variants.

From the 5' RACE reads, TCRdb called clonotypes with MiXCR, one entry per CDR3 protein. The sample has 700,000 to 850,000 distinct CDR3 sequences, about 12% seen once. Their antigens remain unidentified. The sequenced sample consisted of blood, either unsorted or a sorted T cell fraction (not recorded which). The receptors derive from a male donor with ankylosing spondylitis.

This rearrangement joins TRBV6-1 to TRBJ2-4; D unclear. The V gene lost 6 bases and the J gene lost 0 bases, with 12 bases spanning the gap. This CDR3 contains 15 residues. Germline CDR1 reads MNHNS; CDR2 reads SASEGT. The CDR3 reads CASSEQALAKNIQYF. CDR3 nucleotide sequence: TGTGCCAGCAGCGAACAAGCACTAGCCAAAAACATTCAGTACTTC.

The V gene is TRBV29-1, the J gene TRBJ2-2; weak D call: TRBD1 (6 bases). The V end lost 8 bases, the J end lost 11 bases, and 15 bases lay between the germline ends. Germline CDR1 is SQVTM and CDR2 is ANQGSEA. The CDR3 is 11 residues long. The CDR3 loop reads CSFLGRGELFF. CDR3 DNA sequence: TGCAGCTTCCTCGGCAGGGGTGAGCTGTTTTTT.

The J gene is TRBJ2-3, the V gene TRBV9; D is unclear. The CDR3 consists of 14 residues. V gave up 0 bases and J gave up 2 bases, with 7 bases separating them. Germline CDR1 and CDR2: SGDLS and YYNGEE. CDR3 residues: CASSVEPFTDTQYF. In nucleotides, the CDR3 is TGTGCCAGCAGCGTAGAGCCCTTCACAGATACGCAGTATTTT.

A few counts support this clonotype. This chain uses TRBV6-5 with TRBJ2-3; 10 bases align to TRBD2. Germline trimming cut 0 bases from V and 5 bases from J; bases unmatched to any gene: 8. CDR3 size: 17 residues. Looked up from germline, CDR1 is MNHEY and CDR2 is SVGAGI. The CDR3 region is CASSYSGLAETGDTQYF. The CDR3 DNA reads as TGTGCCAGCAGTTACTCCGGACTAGCGGAAACGGGAGATACGCAGTATTTT.

This clonotype was recorded at least ten times. The chain combines TRBV20-1 with TRBJ2-1, with D possibly TRBD2 on 6 matching bases. Trimming removed 5 bases at V and 4 bases at J, with 21 bases between. Germline V gives CDR1 DFQATT, CDR2 SNEGSKA (reference sequence). This CDR3 has 16 amino acids. The CDR3 spells CSAPKVAGLLYNEQFF. In nucleotides, the CDR3 is TGCAGTGCTCCTAAGGTGGCGGGGCTGCTTTACAATGAGCAGTTCTTC.

This clonotype was detected ten times or more. This chain uses TRBV2 with TRBJ2-2; 12 nucleotides align to TRBD2. J was trimmed by 5 bases and V by 7 bases; bases with no gene match: 8. There are 16 residues in the CDR3. In germline, CDR1 is SNHLY, CDR2 FYNNEI. CDR3 amino acids: CASTRLAGVRTGELFF. The CDR3, as DNA: TGTGCCAGCACACGACTAGCGGGAGTGAGAACCGGGGAGCTGTTTTTT.

This clonotype occurred once. The rearrangement links TRBV6-1 to TRBJ2-1; TRBD2 aligns across 9 bases. CDR1 and CDR2 from the germline V gene are MNHNS and SASEGT. The CDR3 runs 17 residues. V shed 1 base, J shed 6 bases, and the junction held 10 bases outside the gene matches. Here the CDR3 DNA reads TGTGCCAGCAGTGAAGGGGGGGGGACTAGCTACTCCAATGAGCAGTTCTTC. This sequence encodes CASSEGGGTSYSNEQFF.

This clonotype was found many times. The chain links TRBV4-2 to TRBJ2-1; 9 bases are a match to TRBD2. The V gene end was trimmed by 0 bases and the J gene end by 2 bases; junction bases not matched to a gene: 5. The CDR3 contains 17 residues. The V gene's germline CDR1 is LGHNA and CDR2 YNFKEQ. The CDR3 DNA is TGTGCCAGCAGCCAAGACCCCTTAGCGGGGGCCTACAATGAGCAGTTCTTC. Translating it yields CASSQDPLAGAYNEQFF.

This clonotype was counted a few times. The genes are TRBV11-2 and TRBJ2-3; 11 bases are shared with TRBD2. Germline V gives CDR1 SGHAT, CDR2 FQNNGV. V dropped 1 base and J dropped 4; count of bases not matched to a gene: 1. This CDR3 is 15 amino acids long. The CDR3 DNA sequence: TGTGCCAGCAGCTTAGGTAGCGGGAGGGCAGATACGCAGTATTTT. This translates into CASSLGSGRADTQYF.

The rearrangement joins TRBV5-1 to TRBJ2-1; D not resolved. Between the trimmed V and J ends, which lost 0 bases and 3 bases, there was a span of 10 bases. Germline V gene data show CDR1 as SGHRS and CDR2 as YFSETQ. CDR3 length: 15 residues. CDR3 loop: CASSLEWNFYNEQFF. The CDR3 DNA follows: TGCGCCAGCAGCTTGGAGTGGAACTTCTACAATGAGCAGTTCTTC.

This chain uses TRBV7-8 with TRBJ1-5; D possibly corresponds to TRBD1 (6 bases). V was pared by 4 bases and J by 6 bases, with 10 bases between. Germline V gene data show CDR1 as SGHVS and CDR2 as FQNEAQ. The CDR3 extends over 13 amino acids. CDR3 DNA sequence: TGTGCCAGCAGCTGGGACACCGCTCAGCCCCAGCATTTT. Translation: CASSWDTAQPQHF.

Notes on this clonotype: A clone one base away is much larger, so this may be a read error. Likely a read error: the CDR3 ends without its conserved phenylalanine or tryptophan. The rearrangement joins TRBV20-1 to TRBJ2-3; 7 nucleotides match TRBD1. The CDR3 spans 14 residues. Per germline, CDR1 DFQATT and CDR2 SNEGSKA (reference sequence). V was clipped by 1 base and J by 3 bases; unmatched bases: 4. CDR3 amino acids: CSARVGTATDTQYL. CDR3 DNA: TGCAGTGCTAGAGTCGGGACAGCTACAGATACGCAGTATTTA.

CDR3 region: CASSLLTHLQQYF. The CDR3 DNA reads TGTGCCAGCAGTTTGCTGACACATCTCCAGCAGTACTTC. This chain links TRBV28 with TRBJ2-7, with D hard to call. Germline V gene sequence: CDR1 MDHEN, CDR2 SYDVKM. The CDR3 contains 13 residues. With 3 bases removed from V and 8 bases from J, the gap between germline ends came to 14 bases. Together with reference TRBV28 and TRBJ2-7, the CDR3 gives the full variable domain: DVKVTQSSRYLVKRTGEKVFLECVQDMDHENMFWYRQDPGLGLRLIYFSYDVKMKEKGDIPEGYSVSREKKERFSLILESASTNQTSMYLCASSLLTHLQQYFGPGTRLTVT.

V is TRBV4-2 and J is TRBJ2-7, with D perhaps being TRBD1 or TRBD2 (5 bases each). Germline CDR1 LGHNA, CDR2 YNFKEQ. V lost 4 bases and J 4 bases, leaving 11 bases between the germline ends. This CDR3 contains 13 residues. This CDR3 is CASSPRDEYEQYF. The CDR3 bases are TGTGCCAGCAGCCCTCGGGACGAATACGAGCAGTACTTC.

This clonotype was counted only a few times. This chain connects TRBV20-1 to TRBJ1-6, with D maybe TRBD1 (5 bases). CDR1 and CDR2 (germline): DFQATT, SNEGSKA (reference sequence). The CDR3 sequence is 14 residues long. Deletions cut 2 bases from V and 4 bases from J, with 9 bases between. The CDR3 DNA is TGCAGTGCTAGACCGGGACGGTATAATTCACCCCTCCACTTT. Residues: CSARPGRYNSPLHF.

This clonotype was picked up many times. The chain links TRBV7-2 to TRBJ2-5; TRBD2 aligns across 8 bases. Per germline, CDR1 SGHTA and CDR2 FQGNSA. Trimming removed 2 bases from V and 3 bases from J; junction bases left unmatched: 5. This CDR3 region has 15 residues. The CDR3 here is CASSLLGRAEETQYF. The CDR3 coding sequence is TGTGCCAGCAGCTTACTCGGGAGGGCGGAAGAGACCCAGTACTTC.

This clonotype was seen repeatedly, ten times or more. This chain connects TRBV5-1 to TRBJ1-1; TRBD1 is a possible D gene (6 bases). The CDR3 sequence is 11 residues long. V shed 2 bases and J shed 10 bases, with 9 bases lying between them. CDR1 is SGHRS and CDR2 is YFSETQ in the germline V gene. The chain's CDR3 is CASSLGGPAFF. The CDR3 DNA reads TGCGCCAGCAGCTTAGGGGGTCCAGCTTTCTTT. Variable domain in full (rest from reference TRBV5-1 and TRBJ1-1): KAGVTQTPRYLIKTRGQQVTLSCSPISGHRSVSWYQQTPGQGLQFLFEYFSETQRNKGNFPGRFSGRQFSNSRSEMNVSTLELGDSALYLCASSLGGPAFFGQGTRLTVV.

This clonotype was recorded at least ten times. This chain connects TRBV20-1 to TRBJ2-4; D remains ambiguous. Per germline, CDR1 DFQATT and CDR2 SNEGSKA (reference sequence). This CDR3 has 13 residues. The V end was cut by 3 bases, the J end by 1 base, with 7 bases between. The CDR3 bases are TGCAGTGCTAGCGACACCGCCAAAAACATTCAGTACTTC. It codes for CSASDTAKNIQYF.

This clonotype has more than one count but fewer than ten. J is TRBJ2-5 and V is TRBV12-3 or TRBV12-4, with 10 bases fitting TRBD1. This CDR3 spans 15 amino acids. With V trimmed by 3 bases and J by 5 bases, 6 bases remained unmatched. CDR3: CASSFVGDRGETQYF. Written as DNA, the CDR3 is TGTGCCAGCAGTTTTGTTGGGGACAGGGGTGAGACCCAGTACTTC.

The chain recombines TRBV6-1 with TRBJ1-1, with 8 bases matching TRBD1. CDR1 is MNHNS, CDR2 SASEGT, per germline. The CDR3 consists of 16 residues. Trimming took 7 bases from V and 2 from J; bases not matched to a gene: 12. CDR3 region: CASIPMTGAKNTEAFF. Written as DNA, the CDR3 is TGTGCCAGCATCCCAATGACAGGGGCTAAAAACACTGAAGCTTTCTTT.

The V call is TRBV28, the J call TRBJ2-3, with TRBD1 matching 7 bases. J lost 15 bases, V lost 5 bases, and 14 bases had no gene match. The germline gives CDR1 MDHEN, CDR2 SYDVKM. The CDR3 covers 13 residues. The CDR3 reads CASSPTNRGLPYF. DNA for the CDR3: TGTGCCAGCAGTCCCACTAACAGGGGCCTCCCCTATTTT.

This clonotype appeared a few times. This chain joins TRBV9 and TRBJ2-5; 7 bases are shared with TRBD1. The CDR3 is 13 amino acids. V dropped 4 bases and J dropped 2; count of bases not matched to a gene: 2. Germline V lookup: CDR1 SGDLS, CDR2 YYNGEE. The CDR3 DNA is TGTGCCAGCAGCATGGGACAGCAAGAGACCCAGTACTTC. This sequence encodes CASSMGQQETQYF.

The chain links TRBV6-1 to TRBJ1-5; D gene uncertain. This CDR3 has 14 amino acids. Germline-derived CDR1 and CDR2 are MNHNS and SASEGT. The V end was cut by 3 bases, the J end by 4 bases, with 10 bases between. DNA of the CDR3: TGTGCCAGCAGTGATCTGCCCCGGAATCAGCCCCAGCATTTT. The encoded protein is CASSDLPRNQPQHF.

This clonotype was seen a few times. J is TRBJ2-7 and V is TRBV12-3 or TRBV12-4, with 11 positions matching TRBD2. J was trimmed by 7 bases and V by 5 bases; bases with no gene match: 7. The CDR3 contains 14 residues. Here the CDR3 DNA reads TGTGCCAGCAGTACGGGGACTAGCGGACTAGAGCAGTACTTC. Protein sequence: CASSTGTSGLEQYF.

This chain links TRBV4-3 with TRBJ2-5, with 9 bases fitting TRBD2. The CDR3 loop spans 18 amino acids. Trimming cost V 3 bases and J 2 bases; bases outside gene matches: 13. Germline assignment: CDR1 LGHNA and CDR2 YSLEER. The CDR3, as DNA: TGCGCCAGCAGCCACACACACTGGACTAGCGCAAGACAAGAGACCCAGTACTTC. It specifies CASSHTHWTSARQETQYF.